This T cell receptor (beta chain) was recovered during a study of human T cells and chemical hapten exposure. TCRdb used MiXCR to reprocess the RACE reads, holding one entry per CDR3 protein. The table has 300,000 to 350,000 distinct CDR3 sequences, about 7% seen once. The sample holds many counts of this clonotype. Time point here: patch test 1, 2 weeks after DPC sensitization. Treatment meaning: therapeutic diphenylcyclopropenone sensitization with weekly scalp DPC. The CDR3 has 15 residues. Germline loops: CDR1 LGHNA, CDR2 YSLEER. After removal of 1 base from V and 7 bases from J, the junction contained 5 bases not matched to a gene.

Material: whole blood, obtained in connection with sensitization to the hapten diphenylcyclopropenone (DPC). The TCR sequence derives from a woman aged 18-35 years with alopecia areata. Some clones in this sample may be carry-over from other donors' samples. The rearrangement joins TRBV4-3 to TRBJ2-1; TRBD2 matches 9 bases. The CDR3 here is CASSQVWLAGNEQFF. CDR3 DNA: TGCGCCAGCAGCCAAGTTTGGCTAGCGGGGAATGAGCAGTTCTTC.